The present T cell receptor beta chain was sequenced within a study of blood T cell repertoires in COVID-19. Across the whole study: Specimens from acute and convalescent COVID-19 originated in the United States, Italy and Spain. The cDNA or gDNA used as material had been derived from T cells, B-cell-depleted T cells, or PBMCs.

The V gene's germline CDR1 is MNHEY and CDR2 SVGAGI. V was pared by 10 bases and J by 8 bases, with 15 bases between. This CDR3 region has 12 residues. Enrollment of patients from Seattle took place during active infection, with longitudinal follow-up. Original handling: Amplification of reference gene primers was used by the study to estimate nucleated cell counts. Some clones are missing from TCRdb's copy, which holds only in-frame ones; the method was immunoSEQ multiplex PCR. V, J and clone size derive from that table, while D and trimming were established from the DNA sequence. The sample holds more than 150,000 clones, around nine tenths seen once.

The sequence came from a woman aged 70-85 years with COVID-19, enrolled during active disease. The gene calls are TRBV6-5 and TRBJ1-3, with D hard to call. The sequencing input was peripheral blood. The CDR3 spells CATSGTLDTIYF. The DNA for the CDR3 is TGTGCCACCTCGGGAACCCTGGACACCATATATTTT.